This T cell receptor beta chain was profiled in a study of breast tumors, draining lymph nodes, adjacent tissues. General study results and limits: Compared with basal-like, luminal-like tumors shared significantly more repertoire with nontumor tissue. Findings are consistent with lymph node origin and intratumoral expansion of most tumor T cells. The lymph node origin of tumor T cells was framed as consistent with a hypothesis, not demonstrated. Tumor repertoires ranked between lymph nodes and nontumor tissue in diversity, with V and J gene preferences.

Axillary draining lymph nodes of breast cancer patients supplied the node samples. Each CDR3 protein gets one entry after TCRdb re-called the multiplex PCR reads with MiXCR. The top ten hold about 3.5% of the sample, which has some 120,000 distinct CDR3 sequences, about 20% seen once. This clonotype has ten or more counts. No antigen is known for it. The sequence was obtained from a female donor with breast cancer. Some clones in this sample may be carry-over from other donors' samples. Sequenced: axillary lymph node tissue.

The CDR3 loop is CASSIDRLSYEQYF. CDR3 sequence (DNA): TGTGCCAGTAGTATAGATCGTTTGTCCTACGAGCAGTACTTC. V and J are TRBV19 and TRBJ2-7, with D hard to call. Germline V CDR1 and CDR2: LNHDA, SQIVND (reference sequence). CDR3 size: 14 residues. Trimming cost V 0 bases and J 1 base, with 7 bases left between them. Full variable domain (outside the CDR3, taken from reference TRBV19 and TRBJ2-7): DGGITQSPKYLFRKEGQNVTLSCEQNLNHDAMYWYRQDPGQGLRLIYYSQIVNDFQKGDIAEGYSVSREKKESFPLTVTSAQKNPTAFYLCASSIDRLSYEQYFGPGTRLTVT.